This record looks at one TCR beta chain sequence and its context. Its antigen remains unidentified. The data originate from a study of cytomegalovirus exposure and HLA in healthy donors. Across the whole study: Inside one of the first data releases sat roughly 80 million unique TCRs taken from HLA-typed donors.

Study results and limitations: The authors enumerated some 170 TCR beta chains as linked to cytomegalovirus. A missense DCLRE1C variant was associated with V- and J-gene trimming of TCR beta chains in a later analysis, and an independent cohort replicated the association. An Asian-associated ancestry cluster reportedly showed fewer N-insertions than the approximately 700-donor mean in a later analysis.

Both 60 Vbeta primers and 13 Jbeta primers went into the PCR. This table comes from immunoSEQ multiplex PCR, and its TCRdb copy is limited to in-frame clones, with some not included. The table shows about 170,000 clones, with about 79% occurring only once. The sequenced material came from PBMCs. This TCR derives from a woman aged 50 to 65 in good health and CMV-seronegative.

CDR3 amino acids: CSVEGQGQETQYF. As DNA, the CDR3 is TGCAGCGTTGAGGGACAGGGCCAAGAGACCCAGTACTTC. The chain couples TRBV29-1 to TRBJ2-5; TRBD1 matches 9 bases. With V trimmed by 3 bases and J by 1 base, 0 bases remained unmatched. Germline-derived CDR1 and CDR2 are SQVTM and ANQGSEA. The CDR3 length is 13 residues.